A selection of T cell receptor beta chains follows, all from one sample in a study of blood T cell repertoires in COVID-19. Some clones are missing from TCRdb's copy, which holds only in-frame ones; the method was immunoSEQ multiplex PCR. The table includes some 220,000 clones, roughly four fifths detected once. Sequencing used peripheral blood. Every receptor here comes from a woman under 40 who had recovered from COVID-19. The conserved cysteine and the conserved F or W are not part of the CDR3 here. A D gene is named only where the DNA matches it firmly. Not all rows give a size; the values are once, few, many and, for expanded clones, a class.

size: NA
V: TRBV27
D: TRBD1
J: TRBJ1-4
CDR3: ASRSLPGTGSEKLF

size: few
V: TRBV11-2
D: NA
J: TRBJ2-7
CDR3: ASSSRSLDEQY

size: NA
V: TRBV19
D: TRBD2
J: TRBJ2-2
CDR3: ASSPSGTSLAGATGELF

size: NA
V: TRBV6-5
D: NA
J: TRBJ1-2
CDR3: ASTGREDGYT

size: NA
V: TRBV9
D: NA
J: TRBJ1-3
CDR3: ASSETGGVYSGNTIY

size: NA
V: TRBV7-9
D: TRBD1
J: TRBJ2-3
CDR3: ASSLRQGADTQY

size: NA
V: TRBV7-3
D: NA
J: TRBJ2-5
CDR3: ASSPASDGTQY

size: NA
V: TRBV6-2/TRBV6-3
D: NA
J: TRBJ2-1
CDR3: ASSYFGYNEQF

size: NA
V: TRBV9
D: TRBD2
J: TRBJ2-7
CDR3: ASSAGGDNRYYEQY

size: NA
V: TRBV27
D: TRBD2
J: TRBJ2-2
CDR3: ASRGAGTSAGELF

size: NA
V: TRBV30
D: NA
J: TRBJ1-6
CDR3: AWRHRVSSYNSPLH

size: NA
V: TRBV10-3
D: TRBD1
J: TRBJ2-3
CDR3: AISTGTGITDTQY

size: NA
V: TRBV20-1
D: NA
J: TRBJ1-4
CDR3: SASDTREKLF

size: NA
V: TRBV9
D: TRBD1
J: TRBJ2-1
CDR3: ASSEPGQGYNEQF

size: few
V: TRBV28
D: NA
J: TRBJ1-2
CDR3: ASSLSVSGNYGYT

size: NA
V: TRBV5-1
D: NA
J: TRBJ2-5
CDR3: ASSLWGRQETQY

size: NA
V: TRBV11-2
D: TRBD2
J: TRBJ2-7
CDR3: ASSLVTSGNEQY

size: NA
V: TRBV7-6
D: TRBD2
J: TRBJ2-7
CDR3: ASSPSGRDSYEQY

size: NA
V: TRBV7-2
D: NA
J: TRBJ2-3
CDR3: ASSLERGGEDTQY

size: NA
V: TRBV5-5
D: NA
J: TRBJ2-1
CDR3: ASSRQAPLYNEQF

size: NA
V: TRBV6-2/TRBV6-3
D: NA
J: TRBJ1-2
CDR3: ASSNDRFGYT

size: many
V: TRBV11-3
D: TRBD2
J: TRBJ2-3
CDR3: ASSPKGGRAGGTDTQY

size: NA
V: TRBV29-1
D: NA
J: TRBJ1-1
CDR3: SVGMTGANTEAF

size: NA
V: TRBV6-5
D: NA
J: TRBJ2-1
CDR3: ASSPWVAHHNEQF

size: NA
V: TRBV7-2
D: NA
J: TRBJ2-7
CDR3: ASSLIRLALYEQY